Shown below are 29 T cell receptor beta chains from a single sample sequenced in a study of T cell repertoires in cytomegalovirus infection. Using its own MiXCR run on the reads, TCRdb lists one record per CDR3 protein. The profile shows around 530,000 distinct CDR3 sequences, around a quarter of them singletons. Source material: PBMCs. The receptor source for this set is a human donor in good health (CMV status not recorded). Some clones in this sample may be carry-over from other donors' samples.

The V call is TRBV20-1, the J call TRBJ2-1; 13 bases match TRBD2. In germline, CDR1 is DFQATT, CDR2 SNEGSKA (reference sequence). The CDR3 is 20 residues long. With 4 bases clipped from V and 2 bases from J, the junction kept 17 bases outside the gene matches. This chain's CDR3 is CSATGLAGENPRGPYNEQFF. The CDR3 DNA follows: TGCAGTGCTACTGGACTAGCGGGAGAAAACCCGCGAGGCCCCTACAATGAGCAGTTCTTC.

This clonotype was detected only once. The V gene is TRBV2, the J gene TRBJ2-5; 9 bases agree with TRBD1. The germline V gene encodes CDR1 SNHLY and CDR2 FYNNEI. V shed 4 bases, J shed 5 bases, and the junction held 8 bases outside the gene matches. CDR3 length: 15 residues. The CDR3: CASSGTGAALETQYF. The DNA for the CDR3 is TGTGCCAGCAGTGGGACAGGGGCGGCCCTGGAGACCCAGTACTTC.

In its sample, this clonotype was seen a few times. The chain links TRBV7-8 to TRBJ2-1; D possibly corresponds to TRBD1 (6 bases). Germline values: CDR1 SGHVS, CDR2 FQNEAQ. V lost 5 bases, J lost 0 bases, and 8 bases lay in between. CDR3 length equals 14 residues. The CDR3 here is CASSRDNSYNEQFF. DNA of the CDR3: TGTGCCAGCAGCCGGGACAACTCCTACAATGAGCAGTTCTTC.

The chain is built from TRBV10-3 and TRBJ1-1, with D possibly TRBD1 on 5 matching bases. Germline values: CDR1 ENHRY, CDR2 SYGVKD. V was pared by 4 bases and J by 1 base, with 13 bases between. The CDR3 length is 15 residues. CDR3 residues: CAISGPGTGNTEAFF. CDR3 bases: TGTGCCATCAGTGGGCCGGGGACGGGGAACACTGAAGCTTTCTTT.

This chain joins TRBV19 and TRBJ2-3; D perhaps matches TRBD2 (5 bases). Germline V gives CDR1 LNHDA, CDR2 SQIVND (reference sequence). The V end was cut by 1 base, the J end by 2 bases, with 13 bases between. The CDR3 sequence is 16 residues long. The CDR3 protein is CASSIGTQRNTDTQYF. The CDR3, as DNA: TGTGCCAGTAGTATAGGGACTCAACGGAACACAGATACGCAGTATTTT.

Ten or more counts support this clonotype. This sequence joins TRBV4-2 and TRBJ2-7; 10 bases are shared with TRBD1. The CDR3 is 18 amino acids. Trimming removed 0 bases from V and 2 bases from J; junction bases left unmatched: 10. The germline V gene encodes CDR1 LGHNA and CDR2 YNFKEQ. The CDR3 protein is CASSQDNRGTGVTYEQYF. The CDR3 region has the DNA TGTGCCAGCAGCCAAGATAACAGAGGGACAGGGGTAACCTACGAGCAGTACTTC.

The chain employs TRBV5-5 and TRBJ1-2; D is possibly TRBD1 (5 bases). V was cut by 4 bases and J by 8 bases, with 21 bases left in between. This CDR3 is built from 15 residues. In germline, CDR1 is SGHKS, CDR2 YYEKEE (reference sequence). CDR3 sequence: CASSQLGVTGAGYTF. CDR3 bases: TGTGCCAGCAGCCAGCTGGGGGTAACCGGTGCGGGCTACACCTTC.

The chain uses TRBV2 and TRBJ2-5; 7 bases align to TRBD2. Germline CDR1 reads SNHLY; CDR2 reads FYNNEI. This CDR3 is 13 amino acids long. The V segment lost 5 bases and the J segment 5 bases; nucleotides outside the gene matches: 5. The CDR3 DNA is TGTGCCAGCAGTAGGGACTATCCGGAGACCCAGTACTTC. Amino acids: CASSRDYPETQYF.

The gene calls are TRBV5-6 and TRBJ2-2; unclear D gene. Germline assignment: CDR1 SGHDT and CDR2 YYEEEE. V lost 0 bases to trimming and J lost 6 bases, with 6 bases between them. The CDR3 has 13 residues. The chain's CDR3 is CASSLVAPGELFF. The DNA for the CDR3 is TGTGCCAGCAGCTTGGTGGCCCCCGGGGAGCTGTTTTTT.

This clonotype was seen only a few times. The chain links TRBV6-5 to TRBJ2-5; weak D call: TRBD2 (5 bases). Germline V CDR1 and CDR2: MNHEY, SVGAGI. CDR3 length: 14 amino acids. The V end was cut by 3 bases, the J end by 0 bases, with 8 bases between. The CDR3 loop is CASSYQEDQETQYF. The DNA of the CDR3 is TGTGCCAGCAGTTATCAGGAGGACCAAGAGACCCAGTACTTC.

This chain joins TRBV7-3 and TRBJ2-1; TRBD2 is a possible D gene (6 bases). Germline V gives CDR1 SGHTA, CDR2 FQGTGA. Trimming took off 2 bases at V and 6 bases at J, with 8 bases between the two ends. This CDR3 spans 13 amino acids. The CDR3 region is CASSLGTFNEQFF. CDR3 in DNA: TGTGCCAGCAGCTTAGGGACTTTCAATGAGCAGTTCTTC.

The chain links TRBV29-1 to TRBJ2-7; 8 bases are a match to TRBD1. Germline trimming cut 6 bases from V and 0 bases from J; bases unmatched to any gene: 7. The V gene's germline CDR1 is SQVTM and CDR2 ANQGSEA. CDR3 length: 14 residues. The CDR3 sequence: CSVMRTGSSYEQYF. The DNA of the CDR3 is TGCAGCGTCATGAGGACAGGGAGCTCCTACGAGCAGTACTTC.

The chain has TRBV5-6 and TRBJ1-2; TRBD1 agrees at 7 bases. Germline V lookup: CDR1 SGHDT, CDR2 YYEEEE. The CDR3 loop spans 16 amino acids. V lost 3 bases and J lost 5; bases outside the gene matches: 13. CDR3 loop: CASSSFYRGGRYGYTF. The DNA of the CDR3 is TGTGCCAGCAGCTCCTTCTACAGGGGAGGCCGGTATGGCTACACCTTC.

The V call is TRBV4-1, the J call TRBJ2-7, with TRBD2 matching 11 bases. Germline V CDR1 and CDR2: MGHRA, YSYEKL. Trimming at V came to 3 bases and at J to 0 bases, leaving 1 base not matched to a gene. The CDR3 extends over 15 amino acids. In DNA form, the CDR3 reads TGCGCCAGCAGCCACACTAGCGGGAGCTCCTACGAGCAGTACTTC. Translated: CASSHTSGSSYEQYF.

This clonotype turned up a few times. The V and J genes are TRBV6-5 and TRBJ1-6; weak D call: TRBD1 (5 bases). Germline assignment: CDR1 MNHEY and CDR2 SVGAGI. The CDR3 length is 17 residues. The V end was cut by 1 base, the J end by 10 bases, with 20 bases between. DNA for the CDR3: TGTGCCAGCAGTTACTTTTCGCGGGGCGGACTTAACTCACCCCTCCACTTT. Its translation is CASSYFSRGGLNSPLHF.

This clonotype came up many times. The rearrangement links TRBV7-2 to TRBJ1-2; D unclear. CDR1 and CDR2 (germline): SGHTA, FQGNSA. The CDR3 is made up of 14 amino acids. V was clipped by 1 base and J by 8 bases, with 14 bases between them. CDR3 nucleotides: TGTGCCAGCAGCTTAGTGGTACAGTCGTTAGGCTACACCTTC. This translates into CASSLVVQSLGYTF. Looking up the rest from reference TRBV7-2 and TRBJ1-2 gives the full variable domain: GAGVSQSPSNKVTEKGKDVELRCDPISGHTALYWYRQSLGQGLEFLIYFQGNSAPDKSGLPSDRFSAERTGGSVSTLTIQRTQQEDSAVYLCASSLVVQSLGYTFGSGTRLTVV.

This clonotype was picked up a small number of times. Written as DNA, the CDR3 is TGTGCCGACTCCACGGCGGGGTCTGAAGCTTTCTTT. It is translated as CADSTAGSEAFF. V usage is TRBV7-2 and J usage is TRBJ1-1; D unclear. CDR3 length equals 12 residues. V was shortened by 11 bases and J by 6 bases, with 16 bases between the two germline ends. CDR1 is SGHTA and CDR2 is FQGNSA in the germline V gene.

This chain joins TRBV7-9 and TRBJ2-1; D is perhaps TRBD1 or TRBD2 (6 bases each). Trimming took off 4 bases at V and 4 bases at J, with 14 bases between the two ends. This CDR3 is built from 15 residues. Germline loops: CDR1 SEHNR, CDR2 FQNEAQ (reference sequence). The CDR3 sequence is CASSSGGFKYNEQFF. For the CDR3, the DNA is TGTGCCAGCAGCTCCGGGGGCTTTAAATACAATGAGCAGTTCTTC.

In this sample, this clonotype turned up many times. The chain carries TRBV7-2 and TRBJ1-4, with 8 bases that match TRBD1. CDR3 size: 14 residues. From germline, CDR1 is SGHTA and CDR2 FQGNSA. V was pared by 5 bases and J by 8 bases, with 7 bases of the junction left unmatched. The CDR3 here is CASSQGQGREKLFF. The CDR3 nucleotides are TGTGCCAGCAGCCAAGGACAGGGCAGGGAAAAACTGTTTTTT.

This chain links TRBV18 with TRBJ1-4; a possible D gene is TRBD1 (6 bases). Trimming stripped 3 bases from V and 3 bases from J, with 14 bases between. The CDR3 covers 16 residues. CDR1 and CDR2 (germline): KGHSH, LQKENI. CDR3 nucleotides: TGTGCCAGCTCACCTCAACCACAGGGAGCTAATGAAAAACTGTTTTTT. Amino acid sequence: CASSPQPQGANEKLFF.

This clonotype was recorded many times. The CDR3 sequence is CASSLAPSGRALYNEQFF. The CDR3, as DNA: TGTGCCAGCAGCTTAGCGCCTAGCGGGAGGGCCCTATACAATGAGCAGTTCTTC. This chain connects TRBV7-8 to TRBJ2-1; TRBD2 agrees at 12 bases. Germline loops: CDR1 SGHVS, CDR2 FQNEAQ. The CDR3 runs 18 residues. After removal of 0 bases from V and 4 bases from J, the junction contained 7 bases not matched to a gene.

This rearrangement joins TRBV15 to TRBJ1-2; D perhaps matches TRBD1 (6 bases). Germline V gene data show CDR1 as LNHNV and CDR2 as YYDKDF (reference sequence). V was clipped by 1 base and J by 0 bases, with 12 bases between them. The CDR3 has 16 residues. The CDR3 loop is CATSRGGGYTNYGYTF. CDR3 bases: TGTGCCACCAGCAGAGGGGGGGGCTATACTAACTATGGCTACACCTTC.

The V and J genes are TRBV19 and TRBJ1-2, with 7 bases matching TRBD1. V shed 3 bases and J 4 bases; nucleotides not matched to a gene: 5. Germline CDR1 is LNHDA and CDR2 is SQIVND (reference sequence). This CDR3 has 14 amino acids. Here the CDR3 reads CASSIARQGYGYTF. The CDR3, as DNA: TGTGCCAGTAGTATCGCAAGACAGGGCTATGGCTACACCTTC.

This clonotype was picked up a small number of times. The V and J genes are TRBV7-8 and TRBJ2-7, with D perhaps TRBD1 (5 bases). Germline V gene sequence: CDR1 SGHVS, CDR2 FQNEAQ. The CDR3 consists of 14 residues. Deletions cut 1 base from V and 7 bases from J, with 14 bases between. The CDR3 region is CASSLVVTALEQYF. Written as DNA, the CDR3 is TGTGCCAGCAGCTTAGTGGTGACAGCACTGGAGCAGTACTTC.

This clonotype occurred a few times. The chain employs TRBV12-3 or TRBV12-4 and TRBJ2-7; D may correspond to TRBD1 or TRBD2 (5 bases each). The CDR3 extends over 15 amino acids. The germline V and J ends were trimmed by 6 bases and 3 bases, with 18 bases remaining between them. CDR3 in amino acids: CASSPGPPVGYEQYV. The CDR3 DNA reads TGTGCCAGCAGCCCGGGACCCCCCGTGGGCTACGAGCAGTACGTC.

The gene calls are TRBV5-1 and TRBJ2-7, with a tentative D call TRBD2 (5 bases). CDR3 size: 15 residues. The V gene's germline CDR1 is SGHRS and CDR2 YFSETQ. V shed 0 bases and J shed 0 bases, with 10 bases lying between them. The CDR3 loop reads CASSLGGYSSYEQYF. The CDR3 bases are TGCGCCAGCAGCTTGGGAGGGTATAGCTCCTACGAGCAGTACTTC.

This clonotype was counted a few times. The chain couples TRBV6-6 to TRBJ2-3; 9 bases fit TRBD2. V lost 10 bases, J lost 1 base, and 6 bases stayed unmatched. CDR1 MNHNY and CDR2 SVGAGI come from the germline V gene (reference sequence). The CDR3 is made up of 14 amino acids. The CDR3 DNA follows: TGTGCCACCCGGCGGGAGGGAGGCACAGATACGCAGTATTTT. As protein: CATRREGGTDTQYF.

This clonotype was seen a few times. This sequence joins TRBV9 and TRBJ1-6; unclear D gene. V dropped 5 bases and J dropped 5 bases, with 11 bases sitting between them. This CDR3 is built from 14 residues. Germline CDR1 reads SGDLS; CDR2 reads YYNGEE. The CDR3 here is CASSAWGDNSPLHF. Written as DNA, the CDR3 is TGTGCCAGCAGTGCATGGGGTGATAATTCACCCCTCCACTTT.

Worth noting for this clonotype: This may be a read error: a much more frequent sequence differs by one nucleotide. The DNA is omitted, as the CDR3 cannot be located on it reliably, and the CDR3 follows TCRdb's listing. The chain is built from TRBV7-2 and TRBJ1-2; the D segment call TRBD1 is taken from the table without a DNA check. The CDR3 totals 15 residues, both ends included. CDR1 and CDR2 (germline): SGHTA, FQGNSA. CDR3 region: CASSFGTGADYGYSF.